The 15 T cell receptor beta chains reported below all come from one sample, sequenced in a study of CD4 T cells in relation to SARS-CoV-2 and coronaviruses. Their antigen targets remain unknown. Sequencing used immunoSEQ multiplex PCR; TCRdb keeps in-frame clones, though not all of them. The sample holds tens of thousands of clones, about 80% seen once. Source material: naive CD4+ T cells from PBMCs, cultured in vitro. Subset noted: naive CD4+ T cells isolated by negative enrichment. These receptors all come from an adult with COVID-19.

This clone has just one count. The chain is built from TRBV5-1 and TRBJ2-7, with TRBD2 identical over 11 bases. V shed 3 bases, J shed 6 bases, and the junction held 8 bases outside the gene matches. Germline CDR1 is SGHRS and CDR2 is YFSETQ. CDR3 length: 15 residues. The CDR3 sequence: CASSSIAGGPIEQYF. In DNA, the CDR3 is TGCGCCAGCAGCTCGATAGCGGGAGGGCCTATCGAGCAGTACTTC.

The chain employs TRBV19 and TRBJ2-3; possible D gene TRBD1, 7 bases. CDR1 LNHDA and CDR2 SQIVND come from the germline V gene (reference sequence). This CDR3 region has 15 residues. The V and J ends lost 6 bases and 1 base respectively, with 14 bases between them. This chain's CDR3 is CASRGARGGTDTQYF. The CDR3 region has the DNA TGTGCCAGTAGGGGTGCCAGGGGGGGCACAGATACGCAGTATTTT. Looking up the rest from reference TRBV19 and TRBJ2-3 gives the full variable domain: DGGITQSPKYLFRKEGQNVTLSCEQNLNHDAMYWYRQDPGQGLRLIYYSQIVNDFQKGDIAEGYSVSREKKESFPLTVTSAQKNPTAFYLCASRGARGGTDTQYFGPGTRLTVL.

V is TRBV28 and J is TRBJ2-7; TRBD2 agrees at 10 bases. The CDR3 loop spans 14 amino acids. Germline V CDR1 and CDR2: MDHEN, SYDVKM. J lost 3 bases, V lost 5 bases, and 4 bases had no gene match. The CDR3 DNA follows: TGTGCCAGCAGTCCGGGACTAGCGCGCTACGAGCAGTACTTC. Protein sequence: CASSPGLARYEQYF.

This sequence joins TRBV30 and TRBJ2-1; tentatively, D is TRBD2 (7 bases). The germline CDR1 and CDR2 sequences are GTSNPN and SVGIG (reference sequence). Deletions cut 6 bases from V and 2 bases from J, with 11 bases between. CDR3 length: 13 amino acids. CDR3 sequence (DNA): TGTGCCTGTTCGGGGGGCCCCTACAATGAGCAGTTCTTC. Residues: CACSGGPYNEQFF.

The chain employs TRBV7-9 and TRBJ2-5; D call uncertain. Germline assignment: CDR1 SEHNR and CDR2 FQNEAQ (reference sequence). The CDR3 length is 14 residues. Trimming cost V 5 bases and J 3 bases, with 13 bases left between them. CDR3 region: CASSQKNNKETQYF. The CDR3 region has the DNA TGTGCCAGCAGCCAAAAAAACAATAAAGAGACCCAGTACTTC.

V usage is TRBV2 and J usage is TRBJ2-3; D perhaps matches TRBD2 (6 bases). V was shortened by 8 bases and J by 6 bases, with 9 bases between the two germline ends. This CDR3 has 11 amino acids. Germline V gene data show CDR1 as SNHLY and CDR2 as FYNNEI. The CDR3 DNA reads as TGTGCCAGCCGTCGGGGGGATACGCAGTATTTT. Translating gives CASRRGDTQYF.

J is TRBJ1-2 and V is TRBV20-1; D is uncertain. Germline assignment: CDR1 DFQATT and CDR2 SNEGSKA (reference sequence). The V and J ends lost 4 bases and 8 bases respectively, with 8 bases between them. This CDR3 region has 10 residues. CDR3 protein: CSATAGGYTF. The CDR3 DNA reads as TGCAGTGCTACCGCCGGGGGCTACACCTTC.

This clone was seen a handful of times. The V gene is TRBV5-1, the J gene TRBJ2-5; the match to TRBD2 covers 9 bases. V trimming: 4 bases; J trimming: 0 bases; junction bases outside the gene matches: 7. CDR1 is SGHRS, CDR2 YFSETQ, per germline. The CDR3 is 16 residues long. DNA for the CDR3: TGCGCCAGCAGCAAGGAGCCTAGCGGGAACCAAGAGACCCAGTACTTC. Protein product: CASSKEPSGNQETQYF. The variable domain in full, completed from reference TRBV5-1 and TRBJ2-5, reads KAGVTQTPRYLIKTRGQQVTLSCSPISGHRSVSWYQQTPGQGLQFLFEYFSETQRNKGNFPGRFSGRQFSNSRSEMNVSTLELGDSALYLCASSKEPSGNQETQYFGPGTRLLVL.

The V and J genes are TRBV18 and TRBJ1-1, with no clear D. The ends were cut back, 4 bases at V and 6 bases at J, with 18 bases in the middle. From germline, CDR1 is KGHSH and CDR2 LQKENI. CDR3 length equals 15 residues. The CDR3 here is CASSLSPPPVSEAFF. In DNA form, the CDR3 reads TGTGCCAGCTCACTATCCCCGCCGCCGGTTTCTGAAGCTTTCTTT.

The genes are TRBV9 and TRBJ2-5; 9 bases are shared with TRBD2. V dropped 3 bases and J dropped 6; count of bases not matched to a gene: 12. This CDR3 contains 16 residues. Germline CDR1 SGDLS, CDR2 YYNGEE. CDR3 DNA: TGTGCCAGCAGCGGTGACAGCGGGAGGAGCGGGCAGACCCAGTACTTC. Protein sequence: CASSGDSGRSGQTQYF.

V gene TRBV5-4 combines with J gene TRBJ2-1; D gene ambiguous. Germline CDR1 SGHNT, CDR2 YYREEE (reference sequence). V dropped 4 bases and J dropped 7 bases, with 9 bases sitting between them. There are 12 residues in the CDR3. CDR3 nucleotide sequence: TGTGCCAGCAGCGTCGATTGGAATGAGCAGTTCTTC. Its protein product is CASSVDWNEQFF.

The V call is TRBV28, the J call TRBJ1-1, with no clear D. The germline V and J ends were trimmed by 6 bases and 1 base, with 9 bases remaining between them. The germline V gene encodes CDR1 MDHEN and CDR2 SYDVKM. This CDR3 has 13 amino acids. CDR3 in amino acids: CASRWTGNTEAFF. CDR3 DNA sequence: TGTGCCAGCAGGTGGACTGGGAACACTGAAGCTTTCTTT.

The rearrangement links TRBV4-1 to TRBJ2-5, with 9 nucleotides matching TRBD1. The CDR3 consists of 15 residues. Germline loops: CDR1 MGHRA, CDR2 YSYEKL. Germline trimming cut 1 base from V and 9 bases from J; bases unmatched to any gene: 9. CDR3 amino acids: CASSQVSRTGVAQYF. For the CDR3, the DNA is TGCGCCAGCAGCCAAGTGTCGAGGACAGGGGTCGCCCAGTACTTC.

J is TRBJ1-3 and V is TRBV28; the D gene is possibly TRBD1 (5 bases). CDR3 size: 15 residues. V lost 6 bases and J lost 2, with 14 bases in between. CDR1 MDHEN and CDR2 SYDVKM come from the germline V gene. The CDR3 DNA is TGTGCCAGCAGGTTCCAGGGACTCCCTGGAAACACCATATATTTT. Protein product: CASRFQGLPGNTIYF. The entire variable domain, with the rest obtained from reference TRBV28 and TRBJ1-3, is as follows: DVKVTQSSRYLVKRTGEKVFLECVQDMDHENMFWYRQDPGLGLRLIYFSYDVKMKEKGDIPEGYSVSREKKERFSLILESASTNQTSMYLCASRFQGLPGNTIYFGEGSWLTVV.

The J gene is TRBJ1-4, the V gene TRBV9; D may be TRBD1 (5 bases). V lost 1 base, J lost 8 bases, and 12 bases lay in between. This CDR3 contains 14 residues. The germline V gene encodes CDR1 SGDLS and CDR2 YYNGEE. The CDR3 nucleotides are TGTGCCAGCAGCGTACACGGGGGAGGAGAAAAACTGTTTTTT. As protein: CASSVHGGGEKLFF.